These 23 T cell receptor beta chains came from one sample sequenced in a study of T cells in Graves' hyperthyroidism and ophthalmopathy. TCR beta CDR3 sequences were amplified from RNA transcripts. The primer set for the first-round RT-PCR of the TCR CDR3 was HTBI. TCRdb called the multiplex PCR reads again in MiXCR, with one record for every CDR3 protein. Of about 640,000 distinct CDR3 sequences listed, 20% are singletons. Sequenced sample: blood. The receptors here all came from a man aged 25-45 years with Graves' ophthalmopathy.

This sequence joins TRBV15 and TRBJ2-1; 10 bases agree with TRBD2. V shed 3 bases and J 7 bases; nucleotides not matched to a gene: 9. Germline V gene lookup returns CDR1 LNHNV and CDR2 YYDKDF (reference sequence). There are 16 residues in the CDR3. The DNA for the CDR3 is TGTGCCACCAGCAGTAACAAAGCGGGAGGGCCGAATGAGCAGTTCTTC. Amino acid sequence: CATSSNKAGGPNEQFF.

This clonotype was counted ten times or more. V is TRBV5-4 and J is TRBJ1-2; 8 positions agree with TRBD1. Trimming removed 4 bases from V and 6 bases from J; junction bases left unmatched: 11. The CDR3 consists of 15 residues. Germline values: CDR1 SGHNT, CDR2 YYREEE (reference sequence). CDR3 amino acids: CASSGGTGEDDGYTF. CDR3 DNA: TGTGCCAGCAGCGGCGGGACAGGCGAAGACGATGGCTACACCTTC.

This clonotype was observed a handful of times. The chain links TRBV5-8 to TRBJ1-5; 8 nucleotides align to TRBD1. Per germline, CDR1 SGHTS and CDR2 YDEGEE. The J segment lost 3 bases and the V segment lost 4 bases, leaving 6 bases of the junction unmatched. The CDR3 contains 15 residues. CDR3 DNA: TGTGCCAGCAGCGCGACAGGGGTTGCCAATCAGCCCCAGCATTTT. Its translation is CASSATGVANQPQHF.

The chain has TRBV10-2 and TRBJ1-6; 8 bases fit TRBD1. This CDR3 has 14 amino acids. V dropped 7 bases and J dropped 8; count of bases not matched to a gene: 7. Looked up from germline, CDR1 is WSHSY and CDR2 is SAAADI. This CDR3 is CASKTGTGDSPLHF. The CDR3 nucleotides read TGCGCCAGCAAGACCGGGACAGGAGATTCACCCCTCCACTTT.

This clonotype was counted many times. Written as DNA, the CDR3 is TGTGCCAGCAGTGCCCGGACAGAGTACAATGAGCAGTTCTTC. The encoded protein is CASSARTEYNEQFF. V and J are TRBV2 and TRBJ2-1, with TRBD1 as a possible D gene (6 bases). The length of the CDR3 is 14 residues. V gave up 4 bases and J gave up 4 bases, with 11 bases separating them. CDR1 SNHLY and CDR2 FYNNEI come from the germline V gene.

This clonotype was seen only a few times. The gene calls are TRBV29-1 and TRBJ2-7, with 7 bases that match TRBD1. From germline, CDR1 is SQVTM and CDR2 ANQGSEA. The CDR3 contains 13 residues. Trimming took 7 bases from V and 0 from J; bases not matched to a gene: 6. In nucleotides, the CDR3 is TGCAGCGCATACCGGGACAGCTCCTACGAGCAGTACTTC. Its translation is CSAYRDSSYEQYF.

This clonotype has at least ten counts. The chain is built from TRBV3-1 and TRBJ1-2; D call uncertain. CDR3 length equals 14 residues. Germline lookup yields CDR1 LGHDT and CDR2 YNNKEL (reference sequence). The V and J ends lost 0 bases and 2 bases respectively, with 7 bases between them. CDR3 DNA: TGTGCCAGCAGCCAAGAATCATTCAACTATGGCTACACCTTC. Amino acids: CASSQESFNYGYTF.

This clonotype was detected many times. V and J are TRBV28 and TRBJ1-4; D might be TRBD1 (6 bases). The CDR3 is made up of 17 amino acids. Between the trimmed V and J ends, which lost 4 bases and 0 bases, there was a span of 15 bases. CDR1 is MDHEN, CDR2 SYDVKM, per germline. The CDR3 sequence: CASSSSGAGATNEKLFF. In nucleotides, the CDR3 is TGTGCCAGCAGTTCATCAGGGGCCGGTGCAACTAATGAAAAACTGTTTTTT.

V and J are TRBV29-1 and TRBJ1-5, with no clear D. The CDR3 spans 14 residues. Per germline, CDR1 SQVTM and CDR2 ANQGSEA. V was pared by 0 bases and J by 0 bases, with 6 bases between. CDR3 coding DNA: TGCAGCGTTGAAGACAGTAATAGCAATCAGCCCCAGCATTTT. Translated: CSVEDSNSNQPQHF. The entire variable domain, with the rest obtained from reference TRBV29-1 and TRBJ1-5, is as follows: SAVISQKPSRDICQRGTSLTIQCQVDSQVTMMFWYRQQPGQSLTLIATANQGSEATYESGFVIDKFPISRPNLTFSTLTVSNMSPEDSSIYLCSVEDSNSNQPQHFGDGTRLSIL.

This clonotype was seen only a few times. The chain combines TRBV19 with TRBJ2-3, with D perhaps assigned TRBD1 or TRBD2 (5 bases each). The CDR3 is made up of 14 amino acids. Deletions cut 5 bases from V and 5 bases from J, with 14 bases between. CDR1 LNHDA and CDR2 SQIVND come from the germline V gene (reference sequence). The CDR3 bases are TGTGCCAGTAGTGTGGGGACCCAGGTAGATACGCAGTATTTT. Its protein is CASSVGTQVDTQYF.

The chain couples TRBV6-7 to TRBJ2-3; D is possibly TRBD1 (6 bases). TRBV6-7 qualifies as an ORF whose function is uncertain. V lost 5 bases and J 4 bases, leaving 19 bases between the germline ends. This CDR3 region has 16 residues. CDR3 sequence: CASSTGQLGGSDTQYF. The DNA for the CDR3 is TGTGCCAGCAGTACGGGACAACTTGGTGGTTCAGATACGCAGTATTTT.

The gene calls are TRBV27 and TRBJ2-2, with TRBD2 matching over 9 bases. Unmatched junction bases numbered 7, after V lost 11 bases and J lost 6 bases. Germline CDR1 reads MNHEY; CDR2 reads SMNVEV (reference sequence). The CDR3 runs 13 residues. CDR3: CACGRAYAGELFF. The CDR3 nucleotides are TGTGCCTGCGGGAGGGCCTATGCCGGGGAGCTGTTTTTT.

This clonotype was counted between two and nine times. The CDR3 DNA is TGTGCCAGCAGCGAACCGGGACAATTTTACGAGCAGTACTTC. This encodes CASSEPGQFYEQYF. The chain carries TRBV5-5 and TRBJ2-7; a weak D match, TRBD1 (6 bases). Trimming removed 4 bases from V and 4 bases from J, with 15 bases in between. The CDR3 consists of 14 residues. CDR1 and CDR2 from the germline V gene are SGHKS and YYEKEE (reference sequence).

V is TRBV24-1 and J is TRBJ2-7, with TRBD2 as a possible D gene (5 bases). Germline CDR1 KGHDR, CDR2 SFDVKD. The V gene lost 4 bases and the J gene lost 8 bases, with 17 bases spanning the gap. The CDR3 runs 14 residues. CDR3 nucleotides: TGTGCCACCAGTGACCCTCTAATCGGAGGACAGCAGTACTTC. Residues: CATSDPLIGGQQYF.

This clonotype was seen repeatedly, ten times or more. CDR3 loop: CASSPVVGIGVNEQFF. The CDR3 DNA sequence: TGTGCCAGCAGCCCGGTAGTCGGGATAGGGGTAAATGAGCAGTTCTTC. This chain uses TRBV3-1 with TRBJ2-1; either TRBD1 or TRBD2 may supply D (5 bases each). Germline V lookup: CDR1 LGHDT, CDR2 YNNKEL (reference sequence). Trimming pared 4 bases from V and 7 bases from J, leaving 20 bases between. The CDR3 totals 16 residues.

The CDR3 loop reads CASSFIGQGSINEKLFF. For the CDR3, the DNA is TGTGCCAGCAGTTTTATAGGACAGGGGTCGATAAATGAAAAACTGTTTTTT. The chain couples TRBV28 to TRBJ1-4; the match to TRBD1 covers 9 bases. The V and J ends lost 3 bases and 5 bases, in that order; junction bases with no gene match: 10. The CDR3 has 17 residues. Germline lookup yields CDR1 MDHEN and CDR2 SYDVKM.

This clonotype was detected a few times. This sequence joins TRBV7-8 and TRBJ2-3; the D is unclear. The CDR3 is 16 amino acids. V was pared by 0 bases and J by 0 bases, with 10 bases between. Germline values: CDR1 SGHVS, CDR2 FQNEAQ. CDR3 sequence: CASSLAGSPSTDTQYF. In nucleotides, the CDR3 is TGTGCCAGCAGCTTAGCGGGATCCCCGAGCACAGATACGCAGTATTTT.

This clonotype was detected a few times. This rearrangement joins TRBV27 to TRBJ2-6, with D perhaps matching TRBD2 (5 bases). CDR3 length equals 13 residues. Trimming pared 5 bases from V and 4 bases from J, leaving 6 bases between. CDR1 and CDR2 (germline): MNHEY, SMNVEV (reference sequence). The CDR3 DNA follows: TGTGCCAGCAGTCCGGGGGGGGCCAACGTCCTGACTTTC. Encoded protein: CASSPGGANVLTF.

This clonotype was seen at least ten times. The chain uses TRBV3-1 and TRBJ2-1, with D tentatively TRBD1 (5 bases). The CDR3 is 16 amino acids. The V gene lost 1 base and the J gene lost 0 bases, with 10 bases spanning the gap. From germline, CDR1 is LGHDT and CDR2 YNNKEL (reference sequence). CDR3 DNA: TGTGCCAGCAGCCAAGGGGGCTGGGGCTCCTACAATGAGCAGTTCTTC. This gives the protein CASSQGGWGSYNEQFF.

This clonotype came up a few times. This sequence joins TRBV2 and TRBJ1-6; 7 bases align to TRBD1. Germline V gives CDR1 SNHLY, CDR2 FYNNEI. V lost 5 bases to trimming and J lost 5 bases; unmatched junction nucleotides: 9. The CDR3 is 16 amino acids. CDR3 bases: TGTGCCAGCAGTCCGCCTACAGGGGTCAATAATTCACCCCTCCACTTT. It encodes CASSPPTGVNNSPLHF.

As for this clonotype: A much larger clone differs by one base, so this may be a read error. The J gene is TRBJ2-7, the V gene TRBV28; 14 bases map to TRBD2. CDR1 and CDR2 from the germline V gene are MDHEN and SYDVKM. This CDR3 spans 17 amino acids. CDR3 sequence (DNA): TGTGTCAGCACCGAATCCCCCCCGGGACTAGCGGGAGTGGGGCAGTACTTC. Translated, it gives CVSTESPPGLAGVGQYF. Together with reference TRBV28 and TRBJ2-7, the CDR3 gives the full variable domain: DVKVTQSSRYLVKRTGEKVFLECVQDMDHENMFWYRQDPGLGLRLIYFSYDVKMKEKGDIPEGYSVSREKKERFSLILESASTNQTSMYLCVSTESPPGLAGVGQYFGPGTRLTVT.

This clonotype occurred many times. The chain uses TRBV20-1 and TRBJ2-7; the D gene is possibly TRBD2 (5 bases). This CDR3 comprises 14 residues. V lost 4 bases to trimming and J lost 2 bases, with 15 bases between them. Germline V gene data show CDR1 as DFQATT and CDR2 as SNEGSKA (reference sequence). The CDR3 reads CSATAEELTYEQYF. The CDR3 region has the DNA TGCAGTGCTACAGCGGAGGAATTAACCTACGAGCAGTACTTC.

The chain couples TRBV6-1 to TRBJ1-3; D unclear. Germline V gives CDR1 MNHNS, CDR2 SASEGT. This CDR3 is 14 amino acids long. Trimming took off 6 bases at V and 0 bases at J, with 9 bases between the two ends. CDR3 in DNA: TGTGCCAGCAGGTCCTACAGCTCTGGAAACACCATATATTTT. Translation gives CASRSYSSGNTIYF.